This entry concerns a single TCR beta chain. This sample is drawn from a study of CD8+ T cells in alopecia areata. Background on the study: Oral tofacitinib (5 to 10 mg twice daily) was administered to treated patients. Treatment with tofacitinib (6 to 18 months) was followed by 6 months off drug.

The treatment: oral pan-JAK inhibitor, 5-10 mg twice daily. In alopecia areata patients, both lesional scalp punch biopsies and peripheral blood were collected. A FACSAria was used to sort CD4+ and CD8+ T cells. These cells came from PBMCs. The sequencing template was cDNA reverse transcribed from extracted RNA. Only in-frame clones appear in the TCRdb table, and some are missing; sequencing was by immunoSEQ multiplex PCR. The profile covers about 300,000 clones, with about 62% appearing a single time and approximately 2% taken by the ten largest. Trimming cost V 4 bases and J 4 bases, with 16 bases left between them. This CDR3 contains 14 residues. Germline V gene sequence: CDR1 SQVTM, CDR2 ANQGSEA.

The V call is TRBV29-1, the J call TRBJ2-5; possible D gene TRBD2, 5 bases. Sequenced material: CD4+ T cells sorted from blood, taken at week 24, from a patient treated with tofacitinib. The TCR comes from a human donor with alopecia areata. Written as DNA, the CDR3 is TGCAGCGTTGGGTATGGTCGCGGGCTAGAGACCCAGTACTTC. Its protein product is CSVGYGRGLETQYF.